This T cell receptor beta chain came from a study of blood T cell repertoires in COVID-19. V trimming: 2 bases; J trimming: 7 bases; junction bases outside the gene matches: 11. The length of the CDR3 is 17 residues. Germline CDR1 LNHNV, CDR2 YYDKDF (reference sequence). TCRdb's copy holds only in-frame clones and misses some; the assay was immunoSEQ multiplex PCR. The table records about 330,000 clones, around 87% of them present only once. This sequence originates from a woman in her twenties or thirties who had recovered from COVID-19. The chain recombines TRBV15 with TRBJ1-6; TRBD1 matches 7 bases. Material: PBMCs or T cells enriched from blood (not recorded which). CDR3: CATSRSFTGDRNSPLHF. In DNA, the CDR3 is TGTGCCACCAGCAGATCTTTTACAGGGGATAGGAATTCACCCCTCCACTTT.